These T cell receptor beta chains were read from a single sample in a study of chronic HIV infection and antiretroviral therapy. TCRdb re-derived calls from the 5' RACE reads in MiXCR, one entry per CDR3 protein. The profile shows more than 30,000 distinct CDR3 sequences, about 9.7% of them singletons. Sequencing used peripheral blood. The receptors shown here come from an adult who had HIV and had not received antiretroviral therapy, or was an uninfected healthy control (not recorded which). The CDR3 runs from the conserved cysteine through the conserved F or W. The order of the fields is D gene, CDR3 length, clone size, J gene, V gene, CDR3 protein, CDR3 DNA. The D gene is left open where the match is weak. The size entry is marked missing in some rows and otherwise reads once, few, many or a size class.

D gene: -
CDR3 length: 13
clone size: many
J gene: TRBJ1-2
V gene: TRBV29-1
CDR3 protein: CSGKTGTSYGYTF
CDR3 DNA: TGCAGCGGCAAGACCGGGACCAGCTATGGCTACACCTTC

D gene: -
CDR3 length: 12
clone size: many
J gene: TRBJ2-7
V gene: TRBV10-3
CDR3 protein: CAISPGPNEQYF
CDR3 DNA: TGTGCCATCAGCCCGGGCCCTAATGAGCAGTACTTC

D gene: -
CDR3 length: 14
clone size: few
J gene: TRBJ1-5
V gene: TRBV7-2
CDR3 protein: CASSTDSGNQPQHF
CDR3 DNA: TGTGCCAGCAGCACGGACAGCGGCAATCAGCCCCAGCATTTT

D gene: -
CDR3 length: 14
clone size: many
J gene: TRBJ1-1
V gene: TRBV12-3/TRBV12-4
CDR3 protein: CASSTRVAGSGAFF
CDR3 DNA: TGTGCCAGCAGTACCAGGGTGGCGGGATCAGGAGCTTTCTTT

D gene: -
CDR3 length: 16
clone size: -
J gene: TRBJ1-1
V gene: TRBV4-1
CDR3 protein: CASSQDGGWEDTEAFF
CDR3 DNA: TGCGCCAGCAGCCAAGATGGGGGGTGGGAGGACACTGAAGCTTTCTTT

D gene: -
CDR3 length: 15
clone size: many
J gene: TRBJ1-2
V gene: TRBV2
CDR3 protein: CASSEALTGPYGYTF
CDR3 DNA: TGTGCCAGCAGTGAAGCATTGACTGGGCCCTATGGCTACACCTTC

D gene: -
CDR3 length: 16
clone size: few
J gene: TRBJ2-1
V gene: TRBV28
CDR3 protein: CASSDPSAAAYNEQFF
CDR3 DNA: TGTGCCAGCAGTGACCCGTCAGCGGCCGCCTACAATGAGCAGTTCTTC

D gene: -
CDR3 length: 18
clone size: medium-sized
J gene: TRBJ2-6
V gene: TRBV19
CDR3 protein: CASKETGAPRAGANVLTF
CDR3 DNA: TGTGCCAGTAAGGAGACAGGCGCCCCGAGGGCTGGGGCCAACGTCCTGACTTTC

D gene: -
CDR3 length: 15
clone size: many
J gene: TRBJ2-7
V gene: TRBV7-2
CDR3 protein: CASSFEGGGSREQYF
CDR3 DNA: TGTGCCAGCAGCTTCGAGGGGGGAGGGTCGCGGGAGCAGTACTTC

D gene: -
CDR3 length: 13
clone size: many
J gene: TRBJ1-2
V gene: TRBV30
CDR3 protein: CAWSPSGNVGYTF
CDR3 DNA: TGTGCCTGGAGTCCCAGCGGGAATGTTGGCTACACCTTC

D gene: -
CDR3 length: 15
clone size: -
J gene: TRBJ2-7
V gene: TRBV4-2
CDR3 protein: CASSQDWRSSDEQYF
CDR3 DNA: TGTGCCAGCAGCCAAGACTGGAGGAGTTCTGACGAGCAGTACTTC

D gene: -
CDR3 length: 12
clone size: few
J gene: TRBJ2-5
V gene: TRBV4-1
CDR3 protein: CASKGTGETQYF
CDR3 DNA: TGCGCCAGCAAGGGAACGGGGGAGACCCAGTACTTC

D gene: -
CDR3 length: 12
clone size: many
J gene: TRBJ2-7
V gene: TRBV24-1
CDR3 protein: CATSDLGYEQYF
CDR3 DNA: TGTGCCACCAGTGATTTGGGCTACGAGCAGTACTTC

D gene: TRBD1
CDR3 length: 14
clone size: few
J gene: TRBJ1-6
V gene: TRBV2
CDR3 protein: CASSEDRRGSPLHF
CDR3 DNA: TGTGCCAGCAGTGAGGACAGGCGTGGTTCACCCCTCCACTTT

D gene: -
CDR3 length: 12
clone size: many
J gene: TRBJ2-5
V gene: TRBV29-1
CDR3 protein: CSVVVQGETQYF
CDR3 DNA: TGCAGCGTTGTTGTACAGGGAGAGACCCAGTACTTC

D gene: -
CDR3 length: 13
clone size: -
J gene: TRBJ1-1
V gene: TRBV27
CDR3 protein: CASSLSWQAEAFF
CDR3 DNA: TGTGCCAGCAGTTTAAGTTGGCAGGCTGAAGCTTTCTTT

D gene: -
CDR3 length: 13
clone size: few
J gene: TRBJ1-1
V gene: TRBV9
CDR3 protein: CASSVALGTEAFF
CDR3 DNA: TGTGCCAGCAGCGTAGCTTTGGGCACTGAAGCTTTCTTT

D gene: -
CDR3 length: 12
clone size: few
J gene: TRBJ1-1
V gene: TRBV29-1
CDR3 protein: CSVERWDQEAFF
CDR3 DNA: TGCAGCGTTGAGCGCTGGGACCAAGAAGCTTTCTTT

D gene: TRBD1
CDR3 length: 18
clone size: few
J gene: TRBJ1-1
V gene: TRBV2
CDR3 protein: CASSDSGTGVGVNTEAFF
CDR3 DNA: TGTGCCAGCAGTGACTCCGGGACAGGGGTCGGGGTGAACACTGAAGCTTTCTTT

D gene: TRBD1
CDR3 length: 14
clone size: many
J gene: TRBJ1-1
V gene: TRBV5-1
CDR3 protein: CASSLGTGGPEAFF
CDR3 DNA: TGCGCCAGCAGCTTGGGGACAGGGGGCCCCGAAGCTTTCTTT

D gene: -
CDR3 length: 12
clone size: few
J gene: TRBJ1-1
V gene: TRBV7-9
CDR3 protein: CASEKGRAEAFF
CDR3 DNA: TGTGCCAGTGAAAAAGGACGGGCTGAAGCTTTCTTT

D gene: -
CDR3 length: 12
clone size: few
J gene: TRBJ1-2
V gene: TRBV29-1
CDR3 protein: CSVEETAYGYTF
CDR3 DNA: TGCAGCGTTGAAGAGACAGCATATGGCTACACCTTC

D gene: -
CDR3 length: 17
clone size: -
J gene: TRBJ2-3
V gene: TRBV7-2
CDR3 protein: CASSSPTGIRVGDTQYF
CDR3 DNA: TGTGCCAGCAGCTCCCCAACAGGGATTCGAGTCGGAGATACGCAGTATTTT

D gene: -
CDR3 length: 16
clone size: -
J gene: TRBJ1-2
V gene: TRBV5-1
CDR3 protein: CASSLGAPGRAYGYTF
CDR3 DNA: TGCGCCAGCAGCTTGGGGGCCCCAGGGCGAGCATATGGCTACACCTTC

D gene: TRBD2
CDR3 length: 13
clone size: many
J gene: TRBJ2-1
V gene: TRBV29-1
CDR3 protein: CSVVPWGGNEQFF
CDR3 DNA: TGCAGCGTCGTCCCTTGGGGGGGGAATGAGCAGTTCTTC

D gene: TRBD1
CDR3 length: 15
clone size: many
J gene: TRBJ1-5
V gene: TRBV4-1
CDR3 protein: CASSQLTGGSQPQHF
CDR3 DNA: TGCGCCAGCAGCCAACTAACAGGGGGCAGTCAGCCCCAGCATTTT

D gene: -
CDR3 length: 13
clone size: many
J gene: TRBJ1-5
V gene: TRBV10-3
CDR3 protein: CAIRLGENQPQHF
CDR3 DNA: TGTGCCATCAGGCTGGGAGAAAATCAGCCCCAGCATTTT

D gene: TRBD2
CDR3 length: 18
clone size: few
J gene: TRBJ2-7
V gene: TRBV10-3
CDR3 protein: CAISESSTSGRASDEQYF
CDR3 DNA: TGTGCCATCAGTGAGTCCTCGACTAGCGGGAGGGCCAGCGACGAGCAGTACTTC

D gene: -
CDR3 length: 13
clone size: many
J gene: TRBJ2-2
V gene: TRBV7-2
CDR3 protein: CASSSANTGELFF
CDR3 DNA: TGTGCCAGCAGCTCGGCGAACACCGGGGAGCTGTTTTTT

D gene: TRBD2
CDR3 length: 16
clone size: many
J gene: TRBJ2-3
V gene: TRBV5-1
CDR3 protein: CASSSTSATSTDTQYF
CDR3 DNA: TGCGCCAGCAGCTCAACTAGCGCGACTAGCACAGATACGCAGTATTTT

D gene: -
CDR3 length: 15
clone size: many
J gene: TRBJ2-1
V gene: TRBV4-1
CDR3 protein: CASSQEGGEYNEQFF
CDR3 DNA: TGCGCCAGCAGCCAAGAAGGAGGGGAATACAATGAGCAGTTCTTC

D gene: TRBD2
CDR3 length: 15
clone size: few
J gene: TRBJ2-3
V gene: TRBV6-4
CDR3 protein: CASSAGLEPVNTQYF
CDR3 DNA: TGTGCCAGCAGTGCCGGACTAGAGCCCGTAAATACGCAGTATTTT

D gene: -
CDR3 length: 15
clone size: -
J gene: TRBJ1-1
V gene: TRBV4-2
CDR3 protein: CASSQAGVGDTEAFF
CDR3 DNA: TGTGCCAGCAGCCAAGCGGGGGTTGGGGACACTGAAGCTTTCTTT

D gene: -
CDR3 length: 10
clone size: -
J gene: TRBJ1-3
V gene: TRBV6-4
CDR3 protein: CASSPNTIYF
CDR3 DNA: TGTGCCAGCAGCCCAAACACCATATATTTT

D gene: -
CDR3 length: 15
clone size: many
J gene: TRBJ1-3
V gene: TRBV7-2
CDR3 protein: CASSFRLSSGNTIYF
CDR3 DNA: TGTGCCAGCAGCTTCCGACTCAGCTCTGGAAACACCATATATTTT

D gene: -
CDR3 length: 11
clone size: few
J gene: TRBJ1-1
V gene: TRBV6-2/TRBV6-3
CDR3 protein: CASTFWGEAFF
CDR3 DNA: TGTGCCAGCACCTTTTGGGGTGAAGCTTTCTTT

D gene: -
CDR3 length: 15
clone size: -
J gene: TRBJ2-5
V gene: TRBV9
CDR3 protein: CASSAFGRGQETQYF
CDR3 DNA: TGTGCCAGCAGCGCCTTCGGCCGGGGCCAAGAGACCCAGTACTTC

D gene: -
CDR3 length: 11
clone size: many
J gene: TRBJ1-2
V gene: TRBV29-1
CDR3 protein: CSVEQGKGYTF
CDR3 DNA: TGCAGCGTGGAACAGGGAAAAGGCTACACCTTC

D gene: -
CDR3 length: 13
clone size: once
J gene: TRBJ2-1
V gene: TRBV29-1
CDR3 protein: CSGGDWNDNDQFF
CDR3 DNA: TGCAGCGGGGGGGACTGGAATGACAATGATCAGTTCTTC

D gene: -
CDR3 length: 16
clone size: many
J gene: TRBJ2-7
V gene: TRBV6-5
CDR3 protein: CASSYSSTGLGYEQYF
CDR3 DNA: TGTGCCAGCAGTTACTCGAGTACGGGACTGGGCTACGAGCAGTACTTC